This T cell receptor beta chain was recorded in a study of shared T cell receptors in the human thymus. Method: immunoSEQ multiplex PCR; TCRdb's copy keeps in-frame clones and lacks some. The repertoire holds hundreds of thousands of clones, with 88% as singletons. This CDR3 has 15 residues. V was clipped by 9 bases and J by 1 base, with 16 bases between them. In germline, CDR1 is LNHDA, CDR2 SQIVND (reference sequence). The same sample was also used in a study of human thymus T cells. That paper adds: Donation came from healthy Finnish infants having corrective surgery for congenital heart defects. Thymus tissue was removed during corrective cardiac surgery. Within thymic and blood repertoires, V and J gene usage appeared to be biased. Related studies noted strongly shared thymic repertoires across unrelated people.

The clonotype originates from a boy in the first two years of life with a congenital heart defect. Sample: thymocytes. The chain employs TRBV19 and TRBJ1-5; D might be TRBD1 (6 bases). The CDR3 reads CASLHGDTSNQPQHF. Written as DNA, the CDR3 is TGTGCCAGCCTCCACGGGGACACCAGCAATCAGCCCCAGCATTTT.